These T cell receptor beta chains were read from a single sample in a study of cytotoxic CD8 clonotypes in ibrutinib-treated CLL. Sequencing used immunoSEQ multiplex PCR; TCRdb keeps in-frame clones, though not all of them. The sample contains some 47,000 clones, roughly 57% of which appear only once. Material: PBMCs, obtained after 24 months of ibrutinib treatment. The source of these receptors is a human donor with chronic lymphocytic leukemia. The CDR3 runs from the conserved cysteine through the conserved F or W. D genes are given only for firm matches. Some rows have no size entry. The others give once, few or many, or a class for an expanded clone.

V gene: TRBV5-1; J gene: TRBJ1-3; D gene: -; clone size: many; CDR3 protein: CASSPKSGTSGNTIYF; CDR3 DNA: TGCGCCAGCAGCCCCAAATCAGGGACCTCTGGAAACACCATATATTTT
V gene: TRBV27; J gene: TRBJ1-2; D gene: -; clone size: few; CDR3 protein: CASRQPGSNYGYTF; CDR3 DNA: TGTGCCAGCAGGCAACCGGGATCTAACTATGGCTACACCTTC
V gene: TRBV2; J gene: TRBJ2-7; D gene: TRBD1; clone size: -; CDR3 protein: CASSELGQGASSYEQYF; CDR3 DNA: TGTGCCAGCAGTGAGCTGGGACAGGGGGCGTCCTCCTACGAGCAGTACTTC
V gene: TRBV4-1; J gene: TRBJ1-1; D gene: -; clone size: -; CDR3 protein: CASSQDEGGTEAFF; CDR3 DNA: TGCGCCAGCAGCCAAGATGAGGGGGGCACTGAAGCTTTCTTT
V gene: TRBV7-8; J gene: TRBJ1-1; D gene: -; clone size: -; CDR3 protein: CASSPHRAEAFF; CDR3 DNA: TGTGCCAGCAGCCCCCACCGGGCTGAAGCTTTCTTT
V gene: TRBV18; J gene: TRBJ1-2; D gene: TRBD1; clone size: -; CDR3 protein: CASSPTGQGVCYGYTF; CDR3 DNA: TGTGCCAGCTCACCCACAGGACAGGGGGTTTGTTATGGCTACACCTTC
V gene: TRBV2; J gene: TRBJ2-3; D gene: -; clone size: -; CDR3 protein: CASSKDGDTQYF; CDR3 DNA: TGTGCCAGCAGTAAGGACGGAGATACGCAGTATTTT
V gene: TRBV5-1; J gene: TRBJ2-3; D gene: -; clone size: -; CDR3 protein: CASSWGSGSDTQYF; CDR3 DNA: TGCGCCAGCAGCTGGGGGAGCGGCTCAGATACGCAGTATTTT
V gene: TRBV6-1; J gene: TRBJ1-5; D gene: TRBD1; clone size: few; CDR3 protein: CASSVGTAFPQHF; CDR3 DNA: TGTGCCAGCAGTGTCGGGACAGCCTTTCCCCAGCATTTT
V gene: TRBV5-6; J gene: TRBJ1-4; D gene: -; clone size: few; CDR3 protein: CASSLVGFSEKLFF; CDR3 DNA: TGTGCCAGCAGCTTGGTGGGGTTTTCGGAAAAACTGTTTTTT
V gene: TRBV29-1; J gene: TRBJ2-7; D gene: TRBD1; clone size: once; CDR3 protein: CSVGTGNEQYF; CDR3 DNA: TGCAGCGTGGGGACAGGGAACGAGCAGTACTTC
V gene: TRBV28; J gene: TRBJ2-3; D gene: -; clone size: -; CDR3 protein: CASSSGPLQYF; CDR3 DNA: TGTGCCAGCAGTTCGGGGCCCCTGCAGTATTTT